Below, one T cell receptor beta chain is given with its context. There is no known antigen for this receptor. No per-base quality is available; no much larger clone lies one base away. This sample stems from a study of OX40 agonist ivuxolimab in advanced cancers. With regard to the full study: Ivuxolimab was a fully human IgG2 agonistic monoclonal antibody targeting the costimulatory receptor OX40 (CD134). Patients were allowed to have had prior anti-PD-1, anti-PD-L1 or anti-CTLA-4 therapy, and approximately 40% of the dose-escalation patients had been treated with checkpoint inhibitors. Intravenous ivuxolimab was administered to patients every 2 weeks at six dose levels: 0.01, 0.1, 0.3, 1.5, 3 and 10 mg/kg. The monotherapy dose-escalation portion (N of about 52 patients) of the phase I ivuxolimab trial is reported in the paper. In the dose-escalation cohort, approximately 80% of patients were male, and the mean age was 60 years with a range of roughly 23 to 79. Peripheral TCRbeta sequencing was intended to test whether TCR sequence diversity was altered and clonal T-cell expansion was caused by ivuxolimab. Of the approximately 54 dose-escalation patients, hepatocellular carcinoma was present in approximately 20, melanoma in approximately 15, renal cell carcinoma in 9 and head and neck cancer in 9. Partial responses were achieved by three dose-escalation patients, of whom one had hepatocellular carcinoma and two had cutaneous melanoma. Overall study results and their limits: Low levels of normalized T-cell clonal expansion were also seen in some patients who did not respond. Which antigens the clonally expanded peripheral T cells were specific for was not determined. After ivuxolimab, more expanded clones were found on average in CD8+ T cells than in CD4+ T cells. Clonal expansion of both CD4+ and CD8+ blood T cells was observed from baseline to week 6 at doses 0.1 to 3.0 mg/kg. In the 0.1-3.0 mg/kg groups, partial responders had among the lowest normalized peripheral clonal expansion, particularly in CD8+ T cells.

Genomic DNA was isolated from the sorted cells so that the TCRbeta CDR3 region could be sequenced. The immunoSEQ Assay was used to sequence the TCRbeta CDR3 regions. TCRdb took over this immuneACCESS table, retaining in-frame rearrangements with V and J assigned. Such tables are incomplete; in checked studies, under half of the missing clones stem from an unresolved V gene, and the remainder is unexplained. This sample gives under 45,000 clones in total; around three quarters of them show up just once. About 4.4% of the sample is taken by the ten largest. Patients with autoimmune disease history or receiving systemic immunosuppression were excluded from the trial. Peripheral blood for TCR sequencing was collected from all dose cohorts at baseline, on cycle 4 day 1, and on cycle 7 day 1. The samples were taken from a phase I, first-in-human, multicenter, open-label dose-escalation trial of ivuxolimab. The trial enrolled adults with locally advanced or metastatic head and neck squamous cell, hepatocellular, melanoma or renal cell carcinoma. CD4+ and CD8+ T cells were sorted separately from peripheral blood before TCR sequencing.

The germline V gene sets CDR1 to SGHDT and CDR2 to YYEEEE. The V and J ends are trimmed by 3 bases and 3 bases, leaving 16 bases between them. The CDR3 sequence holds 15 residues, the cysteine and phenylalanine included. Here the CDR3 DNA is all that survives: 45 bases in frame from base 1. This TCR was recovered from an adult with an advanced solid tumor such as melanoma, head and neck, liver or kidney cancer. The input for sequencing was CD4+ or CD8+ T cells sorted from blood, taken in a trial of the OX40 agonist ivuxolimab. The chain is assembled from TRBV5-6 and TRBJ2-7; a confident D gene designation cannot be given. The CDR3 sequence is CASSSLRTINYEQYF. The nucleotide sequence is given as TGTGCCAGCAGCTCTCTGAGAACCATAAACTACGAGCAGTACTTC.